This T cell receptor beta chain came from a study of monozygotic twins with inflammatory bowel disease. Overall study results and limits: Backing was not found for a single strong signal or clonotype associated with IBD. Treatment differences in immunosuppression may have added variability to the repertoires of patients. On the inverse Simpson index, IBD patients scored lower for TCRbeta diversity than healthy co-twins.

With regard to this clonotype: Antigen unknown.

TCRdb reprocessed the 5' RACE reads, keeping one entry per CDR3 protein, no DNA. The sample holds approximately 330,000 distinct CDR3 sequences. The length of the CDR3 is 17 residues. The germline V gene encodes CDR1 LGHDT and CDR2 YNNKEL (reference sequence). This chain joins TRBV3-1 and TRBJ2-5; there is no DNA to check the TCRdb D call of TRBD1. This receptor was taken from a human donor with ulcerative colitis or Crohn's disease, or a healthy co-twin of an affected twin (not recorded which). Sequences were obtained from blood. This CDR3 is CASSQDRGGFSQETQYF.